These 27 T cell receptor beta chains originate from one sample sequenced in a study of tumor-infiltrating lymphocytes in primary liver carcinoma (dated by TCRdb to 2016 to 2017). Total RNA and DNA were co-extracted from around 18-30 mg of bulk tissue with the AllPrep DNA/RNA mini kit, without cell sorting. TCRdb names Illumina HiSeq 2500 as the instrument used. Starting from 450 to 500 ng total RNA, TCRbeta-specific cDNA was produced by reverse transcription with a constant-region primer and ProtoScript II reverse transcriptase. Construction of the TCRbeta libraries relied on three nested rounds of multiplex PCR, following a slightly modified ARM-PCR procedure. Each of the first two PCR rounds ran for approximately 10 cycles and used multiplex TRBV1-TRBV30 forward primers together with a Cbeta reverse primer. TCRdb reworked the public reads: Q25 trimming with fastp, MiXCR clone assembly, productive beta chains retained. Each entry is one CDR3 protein sequence, shown with its most common DNA and genes. The sample table shows some 64,000 distinct CDR3 sequences, and 71% are seen once. The ten largest clonotypes hold about 40% of the sample.

The sequencing input was liver tumor tissue from sampling region 4. Sample cell subset or site, as interpreted from the label and publication: tumor region T4, right-lateral pole. These receptors were taken from a man aged 35 to 55 with primary liver carcinoma and hepatitis B virus infection.

The rearrangement uses TRBV11-2 and TRBJ2-7; D remains ambiguous. Trimming removed 5 bases from V and 6 bases from J, with 20 bases in between. The CDR3 sequence is 15 residues long. Germline V lookup: CDR1 SGHAT, CDR2 FQNNGV. The CDR3 region has the DNA TGTGCCAGCAGCACTGGACGGCTTTACGCGCGCGAGCAGTACTTC. Translated, it gives CASSTGRLYAREQYF.

This chain connects TRBV4-2 to TRBJ2-7; TRBD2 aligns across 10 bases. The CDR3 consists of 18 residues. Germline CDR1 LGHNA, CDR2 YNFKEQ. V lost 8 bases, J lost 5 bases, and 21 bases stayed unmatched. CDR3 amino acids: CASCGKPRLAGGPHEQYF. CDR3 coding DNA: TGTGCCAGCTGTGGAAAACCGAGACTAGCGGGTGGGCCACACGAGCAGTACTTC.

In regard to this clonotype: A read error is possible here, since a much larger clone lies one base away. V usage is TRBV11-2 and J usage is TRBJ2-2; possibly TRBD1 for D (6 bases). This CDR3 has 17 amino acids. Germline lookup yields CDR1 SGHAT and CDR2 FQNNGV. DNA of the CDR3: TGTGCCAGCAGCTTAGATCATCGGAGTAGGGACACCGGGCAGCTGTTTTTT. Translation: CASSLDHRSRDTGQLFF.

Comments on this clonotype: One junction end disagrees with the germline gene, perhaps due to a read error. J is TRBJ2-3 and V is TRBV11-2; a weak D match, TRBD1 (5 bases). The V gene's germline CDR1 is SGHAT and CDR2 FQNNGV. The CDR3 is 16 amino acids. The CDR3 protein is CASSRQPINPTDAQYF. The CDR3 DNA is TGTGCCAGCAGCCGACAGCCCATCAACCCCACAGATGCGCAATATTTT.

In the case of this clonotype: A read error may produce the germline difference seen at one junction end. The rearrangement links TRBV6-5 to TRBJ2-6; D is tentatively TRBD1 or TRBD2 (5 bases each). The CDR3 extends over 16 amino acids. CDR1 and CDR2 from the germline V gene are MNHEY and SVGAGI. CDR3 DNA sequence: TGTGCCAGCAGTTACGCAGCAGGGTCTGGGACCAACGCCCTGACTTTC. This sequence encodes CASSYAAGSGTNALTF.

Comments on this clonotype: Since a much larger clone is just one base distant, this may be a read error. The limits of the CDR3 on the DNA are not certain, so only TCRdb's listed CDR3 is given. This CDR3 is CASSLVAGGTYNEQSF. V and J are TRBV5-1 and TRBJ2-1; TRBD2 reflects the table's D call only, with no check against the DNA. The CDR3 is 16 residues long, ends included. Germline CDR1 is SGHRS and CDR2 is YFSETQ.

With regard to this clonotype: Lacking the conserved final phenylalanine or tryptophan, this CDR3 likely reflects a read error. The chain uses TRBV6-1 and TRBJ2-1; TRBD1 matches 10 bases. CDR1 MNHNS and CDR2 SASEGT come from the germline V gene. The CDR3 extends over 13 amino acids. The chain's CDR3 is CASSEGTGDEQFL. CDR3 DNA: TGTGCTAGCAGTGAAGGGACAGGGGATGAGCAGTTCTTA.

A word on this clonotype: The germline gene is not matched at one end of the junction; a read error may be the cause. The rearrangement joins TRBV4-2 to TRBJ2-1, with TRBD2 as a possible D gene (5 bases). There are 17 residues in the CDR3. Germline CDR1 and CDR2: LGHNA and YNFKEQ. CDR3 coding DNA: TGTGCCAGCAGGCAAGGATCCCGGGAAAGCTCCTACACTGAGCAGTTCTTC. Translation gives CASRQGSRESSYTEQFF.

This chain uses TRBV5-1 with TRBJ2-7; 7 positions agree with TRBD2. CDR1 and CDR2 (germline): SGHRS, YFSETQ. This CDR3 has 17 amino acids. Losses at the gene ends were 2 bases for V and 3 bases for J; bases not matched to a gene: 14. The DNA for the CDR3 is TGCGCCAGCAGCTTTGACACGGACCCGGGAGGAGGCTACGAGCAGTACTTC. Amino acid sequence: CASSFDTDPGGGYEQYF.

As to this clonotype: The CDR3 does not close with the conserved phenylalanine or tryptophan, likely indicating a read error. This chain connects TRBV7-6 to TRBJ2-2; D might be TRBD2 (6 bases). The germline CDR1 and CDR2 sequences are SGHVS and FNYEAQ. V was pared by 1 base and J by 7 bases, with 16 bases between. The CDR3 has 16 amino acids. The CDR3 sequence: CASSLVWRGMVGELFS. CDR3 sequence (DNA): TGTGCCAGCAGCTTAGTATGGCGGGGAATGGTCGGGGAGCTGTTTTCT.

Comment on this clonotype: The CDR3 does not end in the conserved phenylalanine or tryptophan, so this is likely a read error. Because the CDR3's place on the DNA is in doubt, the DNA is left out and the CDR3 is given as listed by TCRdb. V usage is TRBV6-2 or TRBV6-3 and J usage is TRBJ2-1; no check of the table's D call, TRBD1, against the DNA was made. The CDR3 length equals 18 residues, ends included. CDR1 is MNHEY, CDR2 SVGEGT, per germline. CDR3 region: CASSYRSYDRGSLNEQSS.

Comment on this clonotype: A much larger clone differs by one base, so this may be a read error. The rearrangement links TRBV6-2 or TRBV6-3 to TRBJ1-2, with D unresolved. CDR3 length: 12 residues. Germline V gene data show CDR1 as MNHEY and CDR2 as SVGEGT. CDR3 region: CATRIWEGGYIF. CDR3 nucleotide sequence: TGTGCGACCAGAATATGGGAAGGCGGCTACATCTTC.

The chain couples TRBV7-3 to TRBJ1-2, with a tentative D call TRBD1 (5 bases). CDR3 length: 13 residues. The V gene's germline CDR1 is SGHTA and CDR2 FQGTGA. V was shortened by 2 bases and J by 8 bases, with 12 bases between the two germline ends. CDR3: CASSLVGLDGYTF. The CDR3 DNA sequence: TGTGCCAGCAGCTTAGTGGGACTAGACGGCTACACCTTC.

Notes on this clonotype: A read error may account for a junction end that differs from germline. The chain is built from TRBV12-3 or TRBV12-4 and TRBJ2-3; 7 bases align to TRBD2. The CDR3 runs to 15 residues. DNA for the CDR3: TGTACCAGCAGTCTCTCCCGGACTAGTAGGTATACTCAGTATTTT. Translated: CTSSLSRTSRYTQYF.

A note on this clonotype: A much bigger clone sits one base away, suggesting this may be a read error. Because the CDR3 is missing its conserved closing phenylalanine or tryptophan, this is likely a read error. The chain has TRBV29-1 and TRBJ1-1, with TRBD1 matching over 8 bases. The germline gives CDR1 SQVTM, CDR2 ANQGSEA. This CDR3 is built from 14 residues. Trimming took 6 bases from V and 1 from J; bases not matched to a gene: 7. The CDR3 coding sequence is TGCAGCGTGTGTCCCAGGGGGCGGAACACTGAAGCTTTCCTT. Translating gives CSVCPRGRNTEAFL.

On this clonotype itself: A read error is likely, as this CDR3 ends without the conserved phenylalanine or tryptophan. The CDR3 bases are TGTGCCATCAGTGAGGGAAATCTTAAGGATGAGCAGTACTTA. Its protein is CAISEGNLKDEQYL. The chain joins TRBV10-3 to TRBJ2-7; no clear D gene. In germline, CDR1 is ENHRY, CDR2 SYGVKD. The CDR3 is 14 amino acids. Trimming cost V 2 bases and J 7 bases, with 15 bases left between them.

About this clonotype: A read error may account for a junction end that differs from germline. The chain combines TRBV28 with TRBJ2-7; the match to TRBD2 covers 9 bases. The CDR3 covers 14 residues. Germline lookup yields CDR1 MDHEN and CDR2 SYDVKM. CDR3 in amino acids: CASSLIAGAYEQYF. CDR3 nucleotides: TGTGCCAGCAGTCTCATAGCGGGAGCCTACGAACAGTACTTC.

Of note for this clonotype: One end of the junction fails to match germline, which may point to a read error. This chain uses TRBV7-9 with TRBJ2-7; weak D call: TRBD2 (6 bases). The germline CDR1 and CDR2 sequences are SEHNR and FQNEAQ (reference sequence). This CDR3 spans 15 amino acids. The CDR3 region is CASSLGLVETYEQDF. In DNA, the CDR3 is TGTGCCAGCAGCTTAGGACTAGTGGAAACCTACGAGCAGGACTTC.

As for this clonotype: Germline is not matched at one junction end, which may reflect a read error. The chain carries TRBV6-6 and TRBJ2-3, with D possibly being TRBD1 (6 bases). Germline V gives CDR1 MNHNY, CDR2 SVGAGI (reference sequence). The CDR3 spans 17 residues. The CDR3 protein is CASSYVLGAGLTDTQYF. In nucleotides, the CDR3 is TGTGCCAGCAGTTACGTGTTGGGGGCAGGGTTAACAGATACACAGTATTTT.

This clonotype is medium-sized (0.01 to 0.1%) within its sample. The chain carries TRBV4-2 and TRBJ2-3; 7 bases align to TRBD2. V lost 0 bases and J lost 1; bases outside the gene matches: 4. Germline-derived CDR1 and CDR2 are LGHNA and YNFKEQ. CDR3 length: 16 amino acids. CDR3 region: CASSQELAPRTDTQYF. DNA for the CDR3: TGTGCCAGCAGCCAAGAACTAGCGCCACGCACAGATACGCAGTATTTT.

In its sample, this clonotype was seen once. The chain recombines TRBV6-6 with TRBJ1-2; D is uncertain. CDR3 size: 14 residues. Germline V gene lookup returns CDR1 MNHNY and CDR2 SVGAGI (reference sequence). Between the trimmed V and J ends, which lost 9 bases and 4 bases, there was a span of 18 bases. CDR3 residues: CARHDTWEGYGYTF. The CDR3 DNA reads as TGTGCCAGGCACGATACCTGGGAGGGCTATGGCTACACCTTC.

Worth noting for this clonotype: One junction end does not reproduce the germline sequence, and a read error may be involved. The rearrangement uses TRBV6-5 and TRBJ1-4; perhaps TRBD1 as D (6 bases). The CDR3 spans 15 residues. The germline gives CDR1 MNHEY, CDR2 SVGAGI. CDR3 sequence (DNA): TGTGCCAGCAGACAGGGAAGAGCAACTAATGAAAGACTGTTTTTT. Protein product: CASRQGRATNERLFF.

This clonotype was picked up many times. This chain links TRBV13 with TRBJ2-3; 10 bases align to TRBD1. In germline, CDR1 is PRHDT, CDR2 FYEKMQ (reference sequence). CDR3 length: 15 amino acids. After removal of 5 bases from V and 1 base from J, the junction contained 3 bases not matched to a gene. This CDR3 is CASSLGTGGTDTQYF. The CDR3 nucleotides are TGTGCCAGCAGCCTTGGGACAGGGGGCACAGATACGCAGTATTTT.

In the case of this clonotype: The junction and the germline gene differ at one end; a read error may be behind it. J is TRBJ1-2 and V is TRBV12-3 or TRBV12-4, with D perhaps TRBD1 (5 bases). The CDR3 covers 14 residues. CDR3 DNA sequence: TGTGCCAGCAATTTTAGGGGTTCAGCCTATGGCTACACCTTT. Protein sequence: CASNFRGSAYGYTF.

A note on this clonotype: An end of the junction differs from the germline gene, which may be a read error. The chain employs TRBV11-2 and TRBJ1-2; maybe TRBD1 (5 bases). The CDR3 has 13 amino acids. Germline CDR1 reads SGHAT; CDR2 reads FQNNGV. CDR3 loop: CTSSLGANYGYSF. CDR3 DNA sequence: TGTACCAGCAGCTTAGGGGCTAACTATGGCTACAGCTTC.

Remarks on this clonotype: A clone one base away is much larger, so this may be a read error. The chain joins TRBV4-1 to TRBJ1-1, with 7 bases that match TRBD1. From germline, CDR1 is MGHRA and CDR2 YSYEKL. The length of the CDR3 is 17 residues. J gave up 7 bases and V 8 bases, and 22 bases lay outside the gene matches. This CDR3 is CASGSTSTGVVIDEAFF. As DNA, the CDR3 is TGCGCCAGCGGGTCTACTTCCACAGGGGTTGTGATTGATGAAGCTTTCTTT.

This clonotype appeared once. A junction end diverges from the germline sequence, so it may reflect a read error. The chain couples TRBV7-9 to TRBJ2-7; maybe TRBD1 (5 bases). CDR1 and CDR2 from the germline V gene are SEHNR and FQNEAQ (reference sequence). The CDR3 covers 18 residues. The CDR3 region is CASSLYGRRIRETYEQYF. CDR3 nucleotides: TGTGCCAGTAGCTTATATGGCCGACGGATCAGGGAAACCTACGAGCAGTACTTC.